One T cell receptor (beta chain) is described in this entry. TCRdb processed the 5' RACE reads again and assigns one entry to each CDR3 protein, with no DNA. The specimen's table records fewer than 150,000 distinct CDR3 sequences. These data belong to a study of monozygotic twins with inflammatory bowel disease. From germline, CDR1 is SGHTA and CDR2 FQGTGA. The CDR3 extends over 16 amino acids. This chain links TRBV7-3 with TRBJ2-1; TCRdb selects TRBD1, and the lack of DNA leaves this call unchecked. The source material was blood. The source of this sequence is a human donor with ulcerative colitis or Crohn's disease, or a healthy co-twin of an affected twin (not recorded which). CDR3 loop: CASSFLGTGFNNEQFF. The variable domain in full, completed from reference TRBV7-3 and TRBJ2-1, reads GAGVSQTPSNKVTEKGKYVELRCDPISGHTALYWYRQSLGQGPEFLIYFQGTGAADDSGLPNDRFFAVRPEGSVSTLKIQRTERGDSAVYLCASSFLGTGFNNEQFFGPGTRLTVL.